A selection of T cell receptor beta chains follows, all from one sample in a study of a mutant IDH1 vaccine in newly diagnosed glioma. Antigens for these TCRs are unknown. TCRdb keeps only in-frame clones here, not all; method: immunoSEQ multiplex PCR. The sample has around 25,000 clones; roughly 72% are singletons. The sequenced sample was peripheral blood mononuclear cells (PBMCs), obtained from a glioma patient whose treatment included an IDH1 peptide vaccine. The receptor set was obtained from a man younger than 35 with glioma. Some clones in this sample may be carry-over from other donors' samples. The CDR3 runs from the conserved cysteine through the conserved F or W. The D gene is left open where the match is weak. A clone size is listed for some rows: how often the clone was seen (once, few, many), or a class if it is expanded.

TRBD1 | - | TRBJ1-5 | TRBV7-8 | CASSLLTGGKQPQHF | TGTGCCAGCAGCTTGCTCACAGGGGGCAAACAGCCCCAGCATTTT
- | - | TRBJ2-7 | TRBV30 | CAWSPPGTVYEQYF | TGTGCCTGGAGTCCACCCGGGACGGTTTACGAGCAGTACTTC
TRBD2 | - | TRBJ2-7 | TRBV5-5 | CASSLVAGGSYEQYF | TGTGCCAGCAGCTTGGTTGCGGGCGGGAGCTACGAGCAGTACTTC
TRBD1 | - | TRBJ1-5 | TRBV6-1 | CASRETGGNYQPQHF | TGTGCCAGCAGGGAGACAGGGGGGAACTATCAGCCCCAGCATTTT
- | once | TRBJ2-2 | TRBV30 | CAWSTGNDGELFF | TGTGCCTGGAGTACAGGGAATGACGGGGAGCTGTTTTTT
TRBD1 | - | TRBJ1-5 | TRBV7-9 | CASSSRDRQDKHF | TGTGCCAGCAGCTCCCGGGACAGGCAGGATAAGCATTTT
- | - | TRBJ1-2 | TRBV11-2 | CASSSTVDGYTF | TGTGCCAGCAGCTCGACCGTTGATGGCTACACCTTC
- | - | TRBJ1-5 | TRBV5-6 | CASSLRLSQRNQPQHF | TGTGCCAGCAGCCTCCGTTTAAGTCAGCGCAATCAGCCCCAGCATTTT
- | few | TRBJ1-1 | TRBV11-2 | CASSLTVATEAFF | TGTGCCAGCAGCTTAACGGTCGCCACTGAAGCTTTCTTT
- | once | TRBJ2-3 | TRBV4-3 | CASSTGTFLTDTQYF | TGCGCCAGCAGCACCGGGACCTTCCTTACAGATACGCAGTATTTT
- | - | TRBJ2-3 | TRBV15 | CATSREGPLPGYGQYF | TGTGCCACCAGCAGAGAAGGACCCCTTCCCGGATATGGGCAGTATTTT
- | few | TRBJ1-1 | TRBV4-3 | CASSPDRLNTEAFF | TGCGCCAGCAGTCCAGACAGGCTGAACACTGAAGCTTTCTTT
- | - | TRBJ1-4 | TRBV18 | CASSPGINEKLFF | TGTGCCAGCTCACCGGGAATTAATGAAAAACTGTTTTTT
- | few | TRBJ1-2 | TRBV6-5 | CASSYGLGASHGYTF | TGTGCCAGCAGTTACGGCCTTGGGGCTTCACATGGCTACACCTTC
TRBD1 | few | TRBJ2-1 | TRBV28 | CASSFSRTGGAGQFF | TGTGCCAGCAGTTTTTCTCGGACAGGGGGCGCGGGGCAGTTCTTC
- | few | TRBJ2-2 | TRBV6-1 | CASRLTYETGELFF | TGTGCCAGCAGGCTGACTTACGAAACCGGGGAGCTGTTTTTT
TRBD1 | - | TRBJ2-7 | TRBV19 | CASRPGQEFYEQYF | TGTGCCAGTCGTCCGGGACAGGAGTTCTACGAGCAGTACTTC
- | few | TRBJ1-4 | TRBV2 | CASSDRSANEKLFF | TGTGCCAGCAGTGACAGGTCAGCTAATGAAAAACTGTTTTTT
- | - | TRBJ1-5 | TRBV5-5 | CASSLRIPGGNQPQHF | TGTGCCAGCAGCTTAAGAATCCCGGGAGGCAATCAGCCCCAGCATTTT
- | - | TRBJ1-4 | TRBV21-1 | CASSARTATNEKLFF | TGTGCCAGCAGCGCCAGGACGGCCACTAATGAAAAACTGTTTTTT
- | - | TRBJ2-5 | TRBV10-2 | CASSESWQGGETQYF | TGCGCCAGCAGTGAGTCGTGGCAGGGGGGAGAGACCCAGTACTTC
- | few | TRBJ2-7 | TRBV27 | CASSLSRSRYEQYF | TGTGCCAGCAGTTTAAGTAGATCGCGCTACGAGCAGTACTTC
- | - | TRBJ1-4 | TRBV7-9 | CASSTGTREKLFF | TGTGCCAGCAGTACAGGTACTCGAGAAAAACTGTTTTTT
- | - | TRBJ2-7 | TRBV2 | CASTAYEQYF | TGTGCCAGCACAGCCTACGAGCAGTACTTC
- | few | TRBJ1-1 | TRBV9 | CASSGPGDTEAFF | TGTGCCAGCAGCGGCCCAGGGGACACTGAAGCTTTCTTT
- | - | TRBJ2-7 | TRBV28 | CASSNYEQYF | TGTGCCAGCAGCAACTACGAGCAGTACTTC
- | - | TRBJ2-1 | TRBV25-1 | CASSGDMTPREQFF | TGTGCCAGCAGTGGGGACATGACCCCGAGGGAGCAGTTCTTC
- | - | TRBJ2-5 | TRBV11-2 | CASSGGPYQETQYF | TGTGCCAGCAGCGGAGGGCCGTACCAAGAGACCCAGTACTTC
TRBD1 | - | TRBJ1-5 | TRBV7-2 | CASSLYWDSHSNQPQHF | TGTGCCAGCAGCTTATACTGGGACAGTCATAGCAATCAGCCCCAGCATTTT
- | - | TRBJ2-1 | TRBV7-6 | CASSLGVDWAANEQFF | TGTGCCAGCAGCTTAGGAGTCGATTGGGCGGCCAATGAGCAGTTCTTC
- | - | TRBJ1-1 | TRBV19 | CASKVGLPNTEAFF | TGTGCCAGTAAGGTGGGGCTTCCCAACACTGAAGCTTTCTTT
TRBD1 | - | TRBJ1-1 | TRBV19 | CASSLDRVSAEAFF | TGTGCCAGTAGTCTAGACAGGGTAAGCGCTGAAGCTTTCTTT
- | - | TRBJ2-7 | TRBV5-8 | CASSSTTGQYEQYF | TGTGCCAGCAGCTCTACGACAGGCCAATACGAGCAGTACTTC
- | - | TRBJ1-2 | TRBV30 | CAWSVPRPYGYTF | TGTGCCTGGAGTGTTCCTCGCCCCTATGGCTACACCTTC
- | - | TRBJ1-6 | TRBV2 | CASSVRQLENSPLHF | TGTGCCAGCAGTGTAAGACAGCTCGAAAATTCACCCCTCCACTTT
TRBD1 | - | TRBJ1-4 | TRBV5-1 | CASRGGTGGSLGEKLFF | TGCGCCAGCAGAGGCGGGACAGGGGGGTCCTTAGGTGAAAAACTGTTTTTT
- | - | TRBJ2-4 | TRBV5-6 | CASSLWGQGKNIQYF | TGTGCCAGCAGCTTGTGGGGGCAGGGGAAAAACATTCAGTACTTC
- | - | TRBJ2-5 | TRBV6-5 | CASSPIYGETQYF | TGTGCCAGCAGTCCCATCTACGGTGAGACCCAGTACTTC
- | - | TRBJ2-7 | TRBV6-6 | CASSYRGGLVSYEQYF | TGTGCCAGCAGTTACCGAGGCGGGTTAGTGTCCTACGAGCAGTACTTC
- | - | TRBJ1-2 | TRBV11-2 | CASSFPADYGYTF | TGTGCCAGCAGCTTCCCAGCCGACTATGGCTACACCTTC